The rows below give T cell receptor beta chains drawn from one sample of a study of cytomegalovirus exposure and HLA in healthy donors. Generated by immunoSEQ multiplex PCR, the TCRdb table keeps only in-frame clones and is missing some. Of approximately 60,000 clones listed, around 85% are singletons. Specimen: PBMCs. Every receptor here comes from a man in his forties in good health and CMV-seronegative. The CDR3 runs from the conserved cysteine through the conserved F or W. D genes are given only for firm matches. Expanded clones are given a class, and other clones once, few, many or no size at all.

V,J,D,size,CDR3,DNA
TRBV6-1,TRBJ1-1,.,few,CASRAGTGNTEAFF,TGTGCCAGCAGGGCCGGGACTGGGAACACTGAAGCTTTCTTT
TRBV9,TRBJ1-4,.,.,CASSVDATDNEKLFF,TGTGCCAGCAGCGTAGACGCAACTGATAATGAAAAACTGTTTTTT
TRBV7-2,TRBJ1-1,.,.,CASSLDRNTEAFF,TGTGCCAGCAGCTTGGACAGGAACACTGAAGCTTTCTTT
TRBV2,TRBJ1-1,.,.,CASSDSGLNTEAFF,TGTGCCAGCAGTGATTCCGGGTTGAACACTGAAGCTTTCTTT
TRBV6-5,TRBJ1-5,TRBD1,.,CASSIGGVGQPQHF,TGTGCCAGCAGCATAGGGGGCGTTGGTCAGCCCCAGCATTTT
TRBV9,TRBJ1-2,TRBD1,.,CASSTMDRVDGYTF,TGTGCCAGCAGCACGATGGACAGGGTCGATGGCTACACCTTC
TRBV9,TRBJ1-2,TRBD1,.,CASSPGQGGYGYTF,TGTGCCAGCAGCCCAGGACAGGGCGGCTATGGCTACACCTTC
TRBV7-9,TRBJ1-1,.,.,CASSLAPGDTEAFF,TGTGCCAGCAGCTTAGCTCCGGGGGACACTGAAGCTTTCTTT
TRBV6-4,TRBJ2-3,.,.,CASSDGAIDGDTQYF,TGTGCCAGCAGTGATGGGGCCATCGATGGCGATACGCAGTATTTT
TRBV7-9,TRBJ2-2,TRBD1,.,CASNTGAGELFF,TGTGCCAGCAATACAGGGGCCGGGGAGCTGTTTTTT
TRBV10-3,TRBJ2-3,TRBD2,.,CAITRGGVSTDTQYF,TGTGCCATCACCCGGGGGGGGGTTAGCACAGATACGCAGTATTTT
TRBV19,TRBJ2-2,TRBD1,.,CASRDRPTGELFF,TGTGCCAGCAGGGACAGGCCCACCGGGGAGCTGTTTTTT
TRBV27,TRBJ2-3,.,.,CASSSGTHSTDTQYF,TGTGCCAGCAGTTCCGGGACTCATTCTACAGATACGCAGTATTTT
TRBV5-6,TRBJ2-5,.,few,CASSLYEETQYF,TGTGCCAGCAGCTTGTATGAAGAGACCCAGTACTTC
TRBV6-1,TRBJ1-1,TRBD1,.,CASSAGGRTEAFF,TGTGCCAGCAGTGCAGGGGGCCGGACTGAAGCTTTCTTT
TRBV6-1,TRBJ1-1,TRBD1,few,CASTQTGRNTEAFF,TGTGCCAGCACCCAGACAGGGCGAAACACTGAAGCTTTCTTT
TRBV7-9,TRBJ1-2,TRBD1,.,CASSLSQGLWYGYTF,TGTGCCAGCAGCTTATCACAGGGGCTTTGGTATGGCTACACCTTC
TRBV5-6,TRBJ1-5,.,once,CASSLNNRDQPQHF,TGTGCCAGTAGCTTGAATAACAGGGATCAGCCCCAGCATTTT
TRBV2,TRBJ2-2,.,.,CASEGLLANTGELFF,TGTGCCAGCGAGGGACTCCTCGCGAACACCGGGGAGCTGTTTTTT
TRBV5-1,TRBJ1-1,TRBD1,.,CASRGPGTVDTEAFF,TGCGCCAGCAGGGGGCCCGGGACAGTCGACACTGAAGCTTTCTTT
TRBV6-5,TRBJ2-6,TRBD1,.,CASRDRGSGANVLTF,TGTGCCAGCCGGGACAGGGGCTCTGGGGCCAACGTCCTGACTTTC
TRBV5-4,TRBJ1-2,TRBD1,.,CASSLGGQGVRGYTF,TGTGCCAGCAGCTTGGGGGGACAGGGAGTGCGGGGCTACACCTTC
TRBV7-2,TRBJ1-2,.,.,CASSLKPGGADGYTF,TGTGCCAGCAGCTTGAAGCCCGGCGGGGCCGATGGCTACACCTTC
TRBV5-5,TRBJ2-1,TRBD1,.,CASSFGTGNYREQFF,TGTGCCAGCAGCTTCGGGACAGGGAATTACCGTGAGCAGTTCTTC
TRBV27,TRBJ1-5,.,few,CASSPRRAGPGNQPQHF,TGTGCCAGCAGCCCACGCAGGGCAGGCCCTGGCAATCAGCCCCAGCATTTT
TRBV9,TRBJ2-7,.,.,CASSVEAGSSYEQYF,TGTGCCAGCAGCGTAGAAGCCGGGAGCTCCTACGAGCAGTACTTC
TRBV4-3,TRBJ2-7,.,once,CASSQAQGKTYEQYF,TGCGCCAGCAGCCAAGCCCAGGGTAAGACCTACGAGCAGTACTTC
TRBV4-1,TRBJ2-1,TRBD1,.,CASSQKDRGGYNEQFF,TGCGCCAGCAGCCAAAAAGACAGGGGGGGTTACAATGAGCAGTTCTTC
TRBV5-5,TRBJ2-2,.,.,CASSLARGFIGKGLPGELFF,TGTGCCAGCAGCTTGGCCAGGGGGTTCATCGGCAAGGGACTCCCCGGGGAGCTGTTTTTT
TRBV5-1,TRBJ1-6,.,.,CASSLVSGGNSPLHF,TGCGCCAGCAGCTTGGTTTCCGGCGGGAATTCACCCCTCCACTTT
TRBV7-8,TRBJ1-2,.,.,CASSPDRSYLRGFGYTF,TGTGCCAGCAGCCCAGACCGGTCTTATTTGAGGGGGTTTGGCTACACCTTC
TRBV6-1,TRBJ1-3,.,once,CASSESGTSGNTIYF,TGTGCCAGCAGTGAATCGGGTACCTCTGGAAACACCATATATTTT